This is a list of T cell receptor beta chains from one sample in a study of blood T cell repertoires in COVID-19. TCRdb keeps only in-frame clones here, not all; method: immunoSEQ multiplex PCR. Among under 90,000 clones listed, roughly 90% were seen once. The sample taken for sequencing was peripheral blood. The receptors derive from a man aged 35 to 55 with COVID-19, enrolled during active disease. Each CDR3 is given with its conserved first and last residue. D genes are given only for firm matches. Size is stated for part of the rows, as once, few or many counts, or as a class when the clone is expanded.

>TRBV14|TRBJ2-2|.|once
TGTGCCAGCAGCCTAGGGAGAGACCCCACCGGGGAGCTGTTTTTT
CASSLGRDPTGELFF
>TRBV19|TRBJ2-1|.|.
TGTGCCAGTAGTGGGGCGGGGAATGAGCAGTTCTTC
CASSGAGNEQFF
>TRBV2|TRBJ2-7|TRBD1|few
TGTGCCAGCAGGGACCCGGGACAGGGAAACACCTACGAGCAGTACTTC
CASRDPGQGNTYEQYF
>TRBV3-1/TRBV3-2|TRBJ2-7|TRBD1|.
TGTGCCAGCAGCCCAGGGGGATCCTACGAGCAGTACTTC
CASSPGGSYEQYF
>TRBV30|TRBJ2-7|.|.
TGTGCCTTAGAGACAGTCACCTACGAGCAGTACTTC
CALETVTYEQYF
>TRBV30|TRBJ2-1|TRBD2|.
TGTGCCTGCAGCGGGGGGTCCCTTTCTTACAATGAGCAGTTCTTC
CACSGGSLSYNEQFF
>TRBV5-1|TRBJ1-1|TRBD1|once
TGCGCCAGCAGCTTGGACAGGGGAGGCACTGAAGCTTTCTTT
CASSLDRGGTEAFF
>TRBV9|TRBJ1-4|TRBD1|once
TGTGCCAGCAGCGCCCAAGGACAGGGAGGGTTTGAAAAACTGTTTTTT
CASSAQGQGGFEKLFF
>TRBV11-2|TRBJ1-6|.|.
TGTGCCAGCAGCTTAGATTTGGACAGTTCACCCCTCCACTTT
CASSLDLDSSPLHF
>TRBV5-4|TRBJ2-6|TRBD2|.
TGTGCCAGCACCAGAGGACTAGCGGGGGAGGGTGGGGCCAACGTCCTGACTTTC
CASTRGLAGEGGANVLTF
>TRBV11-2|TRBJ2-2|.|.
TGTGCCAGCAGCTTAGTCCAGAAGAACACCGGGGAGCTGTTTTTT
CASSLVQKNTGELFF
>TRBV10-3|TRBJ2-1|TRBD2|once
TGTGCCATCAGTGAGTCTCCGGGACTAGCGGGGGAGAACTACAATGAGCAGTTCTTC
CAISESPGLAGENYNEQFF
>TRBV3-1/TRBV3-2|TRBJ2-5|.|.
TGTGCCAGCGGGCTAAGGGGGGAGACCCAGTACTTC
CASGLRGETQYF
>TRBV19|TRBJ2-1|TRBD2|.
TGTGCCAGTAGCTTGAACTCGGTTAGCGGGTCTTACAATGAGCAGTTCTTC
CASSLNSVSGSYNEQFF
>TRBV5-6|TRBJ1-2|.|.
TGTGCCAGCACCCGAGGGATAGCTAACTATGGCTACACCTTC
CASTRGIANYGYTF
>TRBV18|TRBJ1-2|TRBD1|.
TGTGCCAGCTCAGTGGGACAGACGCTCTATGGCTACACCTTC
CASSVGQTLYGYTF
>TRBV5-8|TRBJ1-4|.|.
TGTGCCAGCAGCCGGGGTTATCCCCAGGGGGAAAAACTGTTTTTT
CASSRGYPQGEKLFF
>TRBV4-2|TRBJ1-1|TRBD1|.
TGTGCCAGCAGCCAGGGACAGGTGGGAGGAATTGAAGCTTTCTTT
CASSQGQVGGIEAFF
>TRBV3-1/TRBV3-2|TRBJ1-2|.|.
TGTGCCAGCAGCCAAGAAGACAGTTGGTATGGCTACACCTTC
CASSQEDSWYGYTF
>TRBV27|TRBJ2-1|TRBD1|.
TGTGCCAGCAGCCCCGACAGGGATTGGCATGAGCAGTTCTTC
CASSPDRDWHEQFF
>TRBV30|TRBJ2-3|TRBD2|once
TGTGCCTCGAGAGTAGCGGGGGAACTCACAGATACGCAGTATTTT
CASRVAGELTDTQYF
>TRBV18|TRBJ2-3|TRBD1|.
TGTGCCAGCTCGACAGGGGTTCAAGATACGCAGTATTTT
CASSTGVQDTQYF